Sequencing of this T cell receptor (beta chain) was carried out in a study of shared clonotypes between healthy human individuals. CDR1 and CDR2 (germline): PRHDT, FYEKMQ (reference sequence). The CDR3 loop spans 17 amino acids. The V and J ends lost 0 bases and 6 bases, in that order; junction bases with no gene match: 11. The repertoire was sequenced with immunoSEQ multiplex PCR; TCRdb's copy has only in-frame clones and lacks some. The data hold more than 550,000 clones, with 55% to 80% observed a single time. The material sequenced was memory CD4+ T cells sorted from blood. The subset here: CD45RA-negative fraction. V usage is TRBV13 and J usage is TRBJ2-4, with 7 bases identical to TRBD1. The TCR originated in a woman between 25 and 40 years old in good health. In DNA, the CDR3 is TGTGCCAGCAGCTTAGGCCAGGGACAGAGCCTATTAAACATTCAGTACTTC. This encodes CASSLGQGQSLLNIQYF.